Listed below are T cell receptor beta chains from one sample, sequenced in a study of blood T cell repertoires in COVID-19. Assay: immunoSEQ multiplex PCR; the TCRdb copy retains only in-frame clones and omits some. Of under 300,000 clones listed, around 86% were seen once; the top ten hold approximately 2.2%. The sample taken for sequencing was peripheral blood. The receptors shown here come from a man aged 45-65 years with acute or convalescent COVID-19. Each CDR3 is given with its conserved first and last residue. The order of the fields is clone size, D gene, J gene, V gene, CDR3 protein, CDR3 DNA. A D gene is named only where the DNA matches it firmly. Rows give clone size only sometimes, using once, few, many, or a class for an expanded clone.

NA	NA	TRBJ2-7	TRBV19	CASSIGQGQDEQYF	TGTGCCAGTAGTATTGGGCAGGGTCAGGACGAGCAGTACTTC
NA	TRBD2	TRBJ2-1	TRBV5-4	CASSFGLADNEQFF	TGTGCCAGCAGCTTCGGACTAGCGGACAATGAGCAGTTCTTC
NA	TRBD1	TRBJ1-2	TRBV5-1	CASSSTGTAINYGYTF	TGCGCCAGCAGCAGTACCGGGACAGCAATCAACTATGGCTACACCTTC
NA	TRBD1	TRBJ2-5	TRBV9	CASSVGQGAGETQYF	TGTGCCAGCAGCGTAGGCCAGGGGGCCGGGGAGACCCAGTACTTC
NA	NA	TRBJ2-6	TRBV7-3	CASRTGSGANVLTF	TGTGCCAGCAGAACAGGGTCCGGGGCCAACGTCCTGACTTTC
NA	NA	TRBJ2-5	TRBV9	CASSVVGGIQETQYF	TGTGCCAGCAGCGTGGTGGGGGGAATCCAAGAGACCCAGTACTTC
NA	NA	TRBJ1-6	TRBV9	CASSGQSNNSPLHF	TGTGCCAGCAGCGGACAGAGTAATAATTCACCCCTCCACTTT
few	NA	TRBJ2-3	TRBV20-1	CSASSPEVTDTQYF	TGCAGTGCTAGTAGCCCAGAGGTCACAGATACGCAGTATTTT
NA	NA	TRBJ2-1	TRBV18	CASSPAGVSYNEQFF	TGTGCCAGCTCACCTGCAGGTGTATCCTACAATGAGCAGTTCTTC
NA	NA	TRBJ1-1	TRBV7-2	CASSLKKGFGPRNTEAFF	TGTGCCAGCAGCTTAAAGAAGGGGTTTGGGCCGAGGAACACTGAAGCTTTCTTT
NA	NA	TRBJ1-1	TRBV11-2	CASSSLQGYTEAFF	TGTGCCAGCAGCTCCCTTCAGGGGTACACTGAAGCTTTCTTT
NA	NA	TRBJ2-5	TRBV4-2	CASSQSGIQETQYF	TGTGCCAGCAGCCAGTCGGGTATTCAAGAGACCCAGTACTTC
NA	NA	TRBJ2-3	TRBV5-1	CASSLGQLMDTQYF	TGCGCCAGCAGCTTGGGACAGTTGATGGATACGCAGTATTTT
NA	TRBD2	TRBJ2-1	TRBV7-8	CASSPPGLAGAGEQFF	TGTGCCAGCAGCCCCCCGGGACTAGCGGGGGCGGGTGAGCAGTTCTTC
NA	TRBD1	TRBJ1-2	TRBV9	CASSVAGQGGKYGYTF	TGTGCCAGCAGCGTGGCTGGACAGGGCGGGAAGTATGGCTACACCTTC
NA	NA	TRBJ2-7	TRBV5-6	CASSQQGHLYEQYF	TGTGCCAGCAGCCAACAGGGACACCTTTACGAGCAGTACTTC
once	NA	TRBJ1-5	TRBV6-1	CASSEWTPWSGGSSNQPQHF	TGTGCCAGCAGTGAATGGACACCGTGGTCGGGGGGCTCAAGCAATCAGCCCCAGCATTTT
once	NA	TRBJ1-1	TRBV6-6	CASSRGPRTLEAFF	TGTGCCAGCAGTCGCGGGCCTCGGACTCTTGAAGCTTTCTTT
NA	TRBD2	TRBJ2-3	TRBV5-4	CASSLKVLAGSTDTQYF	TGTGCCAGCAGCTTGAAGGTCCTAGCGGGCAGCACAGATACGCAGTATTTT
NA	NA	TRBJ1-1	TRBV5-4	CASSLRGGEAFF	TGTGCCAGCAGCTTAAGAGGCGGTGAAGCTTTCTTT
once	TRBD1	TRBJ2-7	TRBV18	CASSPLPGQGASNEQYF	TGTGCCAGCTCACCGCTACCGGGACAGGGGGCGTCAAACGAGCAGTACTTC
NA	NA	TRBJ2-5	TRBV2	CASRGDQETQYF	TGTGCCAGCAGGGGAGACCAAGAGACCCAGTACTTC
NA	NA	TRBJ2-7	TRBV6-5	CASSFADSKSSYEQYF	TGTGCCAGCAGTTTCGCCGACAGTAAGAGCTCCTACGAGCAGTACTTC
NA	TRBD2	TRBJ2-1	TRBV19	CASSIRPTSGGYNEQFF	TGTGCCAGTAGTATAAGGCCGACTAGCGGGGGTTACAATGAGCAGTTCTTC
NA	NA	TRBJ2-1	TRBV6-5	CASRSDLRGEQFF	TGTGCCAGCAGATCCGACCTCCGGGGAGAGCAGTTCTTC
NA	TRBD2	TRBJ2-7	TRBV3-1/TRBV3-2	CASSASGGTYEQYF	TGTGCCAGCAGCGCTAGCGGGGGGACCTACGAGCAGTACTTC
NA	TRBD1	TRBJ1-1	TRBV19	CASIMGQGWPEAFF	TGTGCCAGTATCATGGGACAGGGGTGGCCTGAAGCTTTCTTT
NA	NA	TRBJ1-1	TRBV12-5	CASGLVSILRDTNEAFF	TGTGCTAGTGGTTTGGTCAGCATCCTCCGGGACACAAATGAAGCTTTCTTT
NA	NA	TRBJ2-7	TRBV20-1	CSASRPNTGLYFDEQYF	TGCAGTGCTAGTCGGCCAAACACGGGTTTGTATTTCGACGAGCAGTACTTC
NA	NA	TRBJ1-5	TRBV10-1	CASSAQGFQPQHF	TGCGCCAGCAGTGCCCAGGGTTTTCAGCCCCAGCATTTT
NA	NA	TRBJ1-2	TRBV27	CASSLGGVRSYTF	TGTGCCAGCAGTTTAGGGGGGGTCCGTAGCTACACCTTC
NA	NA	TRBJ1-6	TRBV2	CASSVGAPNSPLHF	TGTGCCAGCAGTGTAGGGGCGCCGAATTCACCCCTCCACTTT
NA	NA	TRBJ2-7	TRBV12-3/TRBV12-4	CASSFGRVYEQYF	TGTGCCAGCAGTTTCGGCAGGGTCTACGAGCAGTACTTC
NA	TRBD1	TRBJ1-3	TRBV6-5	CATGQVGNTIYF	TGTGCCACTGGACAGGTTGGAAACACCATATATTTT
NA	NA	TRBJ1-1	TRBV6-6	CASRRGFNSHEAFF	TGTGCCAGCAGAAGGGGGTTTAACAGCCATGAAGCTTTCTTT
NA	NA	TRBJ1-6	TRBV23-1	CASSQRTANSPLHF	TGCGCCAGCAGTCAAAGGACAGCAAATTCACCCCTCCACTTT
NA	TRBD1	TRBJ2-7	TRBV6-5	CASSMSGQAPYEQYF	TGTGCCAGCAGTATGTCCGGACAGGCCCCCTACGAGCAGTACTTC
NA	NA	TRBJ1-2	TRBV20-1	CSAQRGYGYTF	TGCAGTGCTCAGCGGGGCTATGGCTACACCTTC
NA	NA	TRBJ2-5	TRBV6-1	CASSALPRSGPQWETQYF	TGTGCCAGCAGTGCCCTACCGAGGTCCGGCCCCCAGTGGGAGACCCAGTACTTC
NA	NA	TRBJ1-1	TRBV7-8	CASSPPGFPRVAFF	TGTGCCAGCAGCCCCCCCGGGTTCCCGAGAGTCGCTTTCTTT
NA	NA	TRBJ1-4	TRBV10-1	CASSESTGGTNEKLFF	TGCGCCAGCAGTGAGTCGACCGGGGGGACTAATGAAAAACTGTTTTTT
once	NA	TRBJ1-6	TRBV27	CASRSYRESSYNSPLHF	TGTGCCAGCAGGAGTTACAGGGAGAGCTCCTATAATTCACCCCTCCACTTT
NA	TRBD1	TRBJ1-5	TRBV24-1	CATSDRTGDFNQPQHF	TGTGCCACCAGTGACAGGACAGGGGATTTCAATCAGCCCCAGCATTTT
NA	TRBD1	TRBJ1-3	TRBV30	CAWTDRGNTIYF	TGTGCCTGGACGGACAGGGGAAACACCATATATTTT
NA	NA	TRBJ1-2	TRBV5-1	CASSPDSNYGYTF	TGCGCCAGCAGTCCGGACAGTAACTATGGCTACACCTTC
NA	TRBD2	TRBJ2-1	TRBV7-9	CASTAGVEQFF	TGTGCCAGCACCGCGGGGGTTGAGCAGTTCTTC
NA	TRBD1	TRBJ1-1	TRBV3-1/TRBV3-2	CASSRTGAEAFF	TGTGCCAGCAGCCGAACAGGGGCTGAAGCTTTCTTT
NA	NA	TRBJ2-7	TRBV2	CASSRDIAYEQYF	TGTGCCAGCAGTAGGGACATAGCCTACGAGCAGTACTTC
NA	TRBD2	TRBJ2-3	TRBV10-3	CAISLAGGRTDTQYF	TGTGCCATCAGTCTAGCGGGGGGGCGAACAGATACGCAGTATTTT
NA	TRBD1	TRBJ2-7	TRBV6-5	CASRQDRGQSYEQYF	TGTGCCAGCAGACAAGACAGGGGACAGTCCTACGAGCAGTACTTC
NA	TRBD1	TRBJ2-7	TRBV29-1	CSVGQGHYEQYF	TGCAGCGTAGGACAGGGCCACTACGAGCAGTACTTC
NA	NA	TRBJ1-6	TRBV18	CASSPPGGIYNSPLHF	TGTGCCAGCTCACCACCAGGAGGCATTTATAATTCACCCCTCCACTTT
NA	NA	TRBJ2-1	TRBV7-9	CASSRGWQEGSYNEQFF	TGTGCCAGCAGCCGGGGGTGGCAGGAGGGCTCCTACAATGAGCAGTTCTTC
NA	NA	TRBJ1-2	TRBV5-8	CASSLAGGSFYGYTF	TGTGCCAGCAGCTTGGCGGGGGGATCCTTCTATGGCTACACCTTC
NA	NA	TRBJ1-6	TRBV6-1	CASSDDRDNSPLHF	TGTGCCAGCAGTGACGACAGAGATAATTCACCCCTCCACTTT
NA	NA	TRBJ2-1	TRBV9	CASSERDTYNEQFF	TGTGCCAGCAGCGAGCGGGACACTTACAATGAGCAGTTCTTC
NA	NA	TRBJ1-2	TRBV6-1	CASSEAGGSGGYTF	TGTGCCAGCAGTGAAGCCGGAGGGTCAGGGGGCTACACCTTC